What follows are 14 T cell receptor beta chains derived from one specimen sequenced in a study of neurological immune-mediated disorders. From the 5' RACE reads, TCRdb called clonotypes with MiXCR, one entry per CDR3 protein. The sample has tens of thousands of distinct CDR3 sequences, around 5.1% seen once. The sample comprised PBMCs. The receptor set was obtained from a human donor with multiple sclerosis. The donor label of this sample is uncertain.

This clonotype was observed many times. The chain carries TRBV10-2 and TRBJ2-7; TRBD2 aligns across 15 bases. Germline V gene data show CDR1 as WSHSY and CDR2 as SAAADI. This CDR3 region has 14 residues. The J segment lost 7 bases and the V segment lost 6 bases, leaving 4 bases of the junction unmatched. CDR3 region: CASSAGTSGGEQYF. CDR3 coding DNA: TGCGCCAGCAGCGCCGGGACTAGCGGGGGGGAGCAGTACTTC.

This clonotype was counted at least ten times. The rearrangement joins TRBV18 to TRBJ1-2; TRBD1 is a possible D gene (5 bases). CDR1 KGHSH and CDR2 LQKENI come from the germline V gene. Between the trimmed V and J ends, which lost 5 bases and 4 bases, there was a span of 20 bases. This CDR3 has 16 residues. The CDR3 DNA follows: TGTGCCAGCTCAGCTGGGCAGGCAGGGATCTTCTATGGCTACACCTTC. This encodes CASSAGQAGIFYGYTF.

This clonotype was counted many times. The chain links TRBV12-3 or TRBV12-4 to TRBJ1-1; no clear D gene. Trimming shortened V by 5 bases and J by 5 bases, and 12 bases separated the two germline ends. This CDR3 contains 13 residues. In nucleotides, the CDR3 is TGTGCCAGCAGTCTTAATGACGGAACTGAAGCTTTCTTT. Amino acids: CASSLNDGTEAFF.

This clonotype occurred many times. The V gene is TRBV20-1, the J gene TRBJ2-7, with TRBD1 as a possible D gene (7 bases). Trimming cost V 0 bases and J 4 bases, with 19 bases left between them. CDR1 DFQATT and CDR2 SNEGSKA come from the germline V gene (reference sequence). The CDR3 runs 16 residues. CDR3 bases: TGCAGTGCTAGAGATGGGAAGCAGGGGGACTTATACGAGCAGTACTTC. Amino acids: CSARDGKQGDLYEQYF.

This clonotype was counted ten times or more. This chain joins TRBV12-3 or TRBV12-4 and TRBJ1-4, with TRBD1 as a possible D gene (5 bases). This CDR3 is built from 17 residues. V was cut by 1 base and J by 5 bases, with 17 bases left in between. CDR3 coding DNA: TGTGCCAGCAGTTTAGGGGCCCGGGACTGGGTAAATGAAAAACTGTTTTTT. Amino acids: CASSLGARDWVNEKLFF.

This clonotype was observed at least ten times. A read error may produce the germline difference seen at one junction end. V is TRBV10-1 and J is TRBJ2-1, with 7 bases that match TRBD1. There are 13 residues in the CDR3. From germline, CDR1 is WNHNN and CDR2 SYGVQD (reference sequence). DNA of the CDR3: TGCGCCAGCAGTGAGTCGAGCAGGGGGATGCCACTCTTC. It encodes CASSESSRGMPLF.

This clonotype was seen many times. The chain is built from TRBV20-1 and TRBJ2-7; no clear D gene. Germline V gene data show CDR1 as DFQATT and CDR2 as SNEGSKA (reference sequence). Between the trimmed V and J ends, which lost 3 bases and 6 bases, there was a span of 18 bases. The CDR3 length is 14 residues. The CDR3 nucleotides are TGCAGTGCTAGTTCGAGACCAACCCTATTCGAGCAGTACTTC. Protein product: CSASSRPTLFEQYF.

This clonotype occurred many times. This sequence joins TRBV5-1 and TRBJ2-5, with 7 bases matching TRBD1. The V gene's germline CDR1 is SGHRS and CDR2 YFSETQ. The junction had 6 bases not matched to a gene; V was cut back by 2 bases and J by 2 bases. The CDR3 has 15 residues. CDR3 protein: CASSLGTAYQETQYF. The DNA of the CDR3 is TGCGCCAGCAGCTTAGGGACAGCGTATCAAGAGACCCAGTACTTC.

This clonotype was found many times. The chain's CDR3 is CSADLDGGGNEQFF. CDR3 coding DNA: TGCAGTGCGGATCTAGACGGCGGAGGCAATGAGCAGTTCTTC. The chain has TRBV20-1 and TRBJ2-1, with D maybe TRBD2 (5 bases). CDR3 size: 14 residues. The germline V gene has CDR1 DFQATT and CDR2 SNEGSKA (reference sequence). V was cut by 6 bases and J by 6 bases, with 18 bases left in between.

At least ten counts were recorded for this clonotype. The chain has TRBV11-2 and TRBJ2-5, with unresolved D. The CDR3 spans 14 residues. Germline V gives CDR1 SGHAT, CDR2 FQNNGV. Trimming removed 4 bases from V and 3 bases from J, with 12 bases in between. The CDR3 nucleotides read TGTGCCAGCAGCTGGTCGGGTAGTGAAGAGACCCAGTACTTC. It is translated as CASSWSGSEETQYF.

This clonotype was found many times. The chain uses TRBV6-5 and TRBJ2-2, with TRBD2 identical over 7 bases. Germline assignment: CDR1 MNHEY and CDR2 SVGAGI. CDR3 length equals 15 residues. Trimming took 6 bases from V and 4 from J; bases not matched to a gene: 8. CDR3 sequence: CASRKGGGTTGELFF. As DNA, the CDR3 is TGTGCCAGCAGGAAGGGCGGGGGTACCACCGGGGAGCTGTTTTTT.

Ten or more counts support this clonotype. The chain employs TRBV5-1 and TRBJ1-3, with D hard to call. V was trimmed by 5 bases and J by 4 bases, leaving 7 bases between them. The CDR3 consists of 12 residues. Germline lookup yields CDR1 SGHRS and CDR2 YFSETQ. The chain's CDR3 is CASSHPGNTIYF. The CDR3 DNA reads TGCGCCAGCAGTCATCCCGGAAACACCATATATTTT.

V gene TRBV20-1 combines with J gene TRBJ2-6; D is unresolved. The germline gives CDR1 DFQATT, CDR2 SNEGSKA (reference sequence). V lost 6 bases and J 0 bases, leaving 6 bases between the germline ends. The CDR3 totals 13 residues. The CDR3 DNA is TGCAGTGCGCGCATCTCTGGGGCCAACGTCCTGACTTTC. This codes for CSARISGANVLTF.

There are many counts of this clonotype. The rearrangement joins TRBV9 to TRBJ2-5, with D possibly called TRBD1 or TRBD2 (6 bases each). Germline V CDR1 and CDR2: SGDLS, YYNGEE. The CDR3 contains 14 residues. The V end was cut by 4 bases, the J end by 7 bases, with 17 bases between. The CDR3 is CASSPPGAVGTQYF. DNA for the CDR3: TGTGCCAGCAGCCCGCCGGGGGCTGTTGGGACCCAGTACTTC.